The next 9 T cell receptor beta chains were all read from a single sample in a study of blood T cell repertoires in COVID-19. Libraries were prepared by immunoSEQ multiplex PCR; TCRdb keeps only in-frame clonotypes and omits some of them. The sample includes over 85,000 clones, 80% to 90% of them seen just once. The material sequenced was peripheral blood. Every receptor here comes from a man aged 35-49 years with active or convalescent COVID-19.

This chain joins TRBV27 and TRBJ1-5; tentative D call: TRBD1 (6 bases). The CDR3 runs 14 residues. The V end lost 3 bases, the J end lost 3 bases, and 9 bases lay between the germline ends. Per the germline V gene, CDR1 is MNHEY and CDR2 is SMNVEV (reference sequence). The CDR3 here is CASSLDRVNQPQHF. The CDR3 DNA reads TGTGCCAGCAGTTTGGACAGAGTCAATCAGCCCCAGCATTTT.

The sample holds one count of this clone. CDR3 nucleotides: TGTGCCAGCAGGGGACAGGGTGGAGAGACCCAGTACTTC. Its translation is CASRGQGGETQYF. The chain joins TRBV12-3 or TRBV12-4 to TRBJ2-5; 9 bases are a match to TRBD1. V lost 6 bases to trimming and J lost 4 bases; unmatched junction nucleotides: 3. This CDR3 spans 13 amino acids.

V gene TRBV9 combines with J gene TRBJ1-1, with 10 bases matching TRBD1. Trimming removed 2 bases from V and 1 base from J; junction bases left unmatched: 2. Germline loops: CDR1 SGDLS, CDR2 YYNGEE. CDR3 length: 15 residues. The CDR3 reads CASSVGTGANTEAFF. DNA for the CDR3: TGTGCCAGCAGCGTTGGGACAGGGGCGAACACTGAAGCTTTCTTT.

This sequence joins TRBV7-3 and TRBJ1-6; D unclear. This CDR3 has 15 residues. Per the germline V gene, CDR1 is SGHTA and CDR2 is FQGTGA. The V and J ends lost 2 bases and 7 bases respectively, with 12 bases between them. CDR3 region: CASSLFGGNNSPLHF. The CDR3 DNA is TGTGCCAGCAGCTTATTCGGAGGAAACAATTCACCCCTCCACTTT.

The V and J genes are TRBV5-1 and TRBJ1-5; 8 nucleotides align to TRBD1. This CDR3 comprises 14 residues. Germline V lookup: CDR1 SGHRS, CDR2 YFSETQ. The V and J ends lost 4 bases and 9 bases, in that order; junction bases with no gene match: 9. The DNA of the CDR3 is TGCGCCAGCAGCCTAGGACAGGGCGGTGGGCCCCAGCATTTT. It translates to CASSLGQGGGPQHF.

The chain couples TRBV12-3 or TRBV12-4 to TRBJ1-2; no reliable D call. This CDR3 is built from 13 residues. Trimming cost V 3 bases and J 5 bases, with 10 bases left between them. CDR3 region: CASSFRQDYGYTF. CDR3 in DNA: TGTGCCAGCAGTTTCAGGCAGGATTATGGCTACACCTTC.

The V and J genes are TRBV29-1 and TRBJ1-1, with TRBD1 as a possible D gene (5 bases). Germline assignment: CDR1 SQVTM and CDR2 ANQGSEA. V lost 5 bases and J lost 5, with 15 bases in between. The CDR3 has 13 amino acids. CDR3 in amino acids: CSVTAQGGTEAFF. The CDR3 bases are TGCAGCGTTACAGCCCAGGGTGGGACTGAAGCTTTCTTT.

This sequence joins TRBV10-1 and TRBJ1-3; D uncertain. The germline gives CDR1 WNHNN, CDR2 SYGVQD (reference sequence). The CDR3 is 13 residues long. V lost 9 bases to trimming and J lost 0 bases, with 9 bases between them. Here the CDR3 DNA reads TGCGCCAGTGAACAGATCTCTGGAAACACCATATATTTT. Its protein product is CASEQISGNTIYF.

Comment on this clone: This sample includes further DNA sequences coding for the same CDR3. The chain employs TRBV19 and TRBJ1-5; D not certain. Germline lookup yields CDR1 LNHDA and CDR2 SQIVND (reference sequence). V lost 1 base and J lost 2, with 6 bases in between. This CDR3 is built from 14 residues. The DNA for the CDR3 is TGTGCCAGTAGTATAGCAGGTGGCAATCAGCCCCAGCATTTT. It encodes CASSIAGGNQPQHF. The whole variable domain, filled in from reference TRBV19 and TRBJ1-5, reads DGGITQSPKYLFRKEGQNVTLSCEQNLNHDAMYWYRQDPGQGLRLIYYSQIVNDFQKGDIAEGYSVSREKKESFPLTVTSAQKNPTAFYLCASSIAGGNQPQHFGDGTRLSIL.